Listed below are T cell receptor beta chains from one sample, sequenced in a study of beta chain features in type 1 diabetes. Measured with immunoSEQ multiplex PCR; TCRdb has only the in-frame clones, and not every one. The sample consists of approximately 160,000 clones, almost 65% of them appearing once. The sequencing sample was made of naive CD4+ T cells from blood. These receptor sequences come from a young man with type 1 diabetes. Both conserved end residues are part of each CDR3. Fields, in order: clone size, V gene, D gene, J gene, CDR3 protein, CDR3 DNA. The D gene is left open where the match is weak. Clone size appears in some rows only: once, few, many, or a class for an expanded clone.

.	TRBV7-7	TRBD2	TRBJ2-1	CASSLVAGAYNEQFF	TGTGCCAGCAGCTTAGTAGCGGGGGCCTACAATGAGCAGTTCTTC
.	TRBV27	TRBD1	TRBJ2-7	CASSFWDRVNEQYF	TGTGCCAGCAGTTTTTGGGACAGGGTTAACGAGCAGTACTTC
.	TRBV30	.	TRBJ2-2	CAWSGNTGELFF	TGTGCCTGGAGTGGTAACACCGGGGAGCTGTTTTTT
few	TRBV10-3	TRBD2	TRBJ2-1	CAISPGTRFTEQFF	TGTGCCATCAGCCCCGGGACTAGGTTTACTGAGCAGTTCTTC
.	TRBV9	.	TRBJ2-1	CASSSESQIPLGEQFF	TGTGCCAGCAGCTCCGAGTCCCAGATTCCCTTGGGGGAGCAGTTCTTC
.	TRBV30	.	TRBJ2-3	CAWDPHGRNTDTQYF	TGTGCCTGGGACCCGCACGGGAGAAACACAGATACGCAGTATTTT
.	TRBV27	.	TRBJ2-6	CASSLWGAGANVLTF	TGTGCCAGCAGTTTATGGGGGGCTGGGGCCAACGTCCTGACTTTC
few	TRBV5-4	TRBD2	TRBJ2-3	CASSSGTSSDTQYF	TGTGCCAGCAGCTCGGGGACTAGCTCAGATACGCAGTATTTT
.	TRBV7-2	.	TRBJ1-5	CASSPGWFPGQQPQHF	TGTGCCAGCAGCCCAGGATGGTTCCCAGGGCAACAGCCCCAGCATTTT
.	TRBV5-1	.	TRBJ2-3	CASSLEAGAAPSTDTQYF	TGCGCCAGCAGCTTGGAGGCGGGGGCGGCACCTAGCACAGATACGCAGTATTTT
once	TRBV4-1	.	TRBJ2-1	CASSQAPKGSYNEQFF	TGCGCCAGCAGCCAAGCCCCAAAAGGGAGCTACAATGAGCAGTTCTTC
.	TRBV9	TRBD1	TRBJ1-3	CASSPTTGVLSGNTIYF	TGTGCCAGCAGCCCGACGACAGGGGTGCTCTCTGGAAACACCATATATTTT
few	TRBV7-9	.	TRBJ1-4	CASSERGAGEKLFF	TGTGCCAGCAGCGAACGGGGAGCGGGTGAAAAACTGTTTTTT
.	TRBV9	.	TRBJ2-5	CASSAVGTAGQETQYF	TGTGCCAGCAGCGCCGTTGGGACAGCGGGGCAAGAGACCCAGTACTTC
.	TRBV30	TRBD2	TRBJ2-7	CAWSVGGGSYEQYF	TGTGCCTGGAGTGTTGGCGGGGGGTCCTACGAGCAGTACTTC
.	TRBV5-1	TRBD1	TRBJ1-6	CASSWTGFRDNSPLHF	TGCGCCAGCAGCTGGACAGGGTTTCGGGATAATTCACCCCTCCACTTT
.	TRBV4-3	.	TRBJ1-2	CASSQDGYGYTF	TGCGCCAGCAGCCAAGATGGCTATGGCTACACCTTC
.	TRBV6-5	.	TRBJ1-1	CASSYEGLNTEAFF	TGTGCCAGCAGTTACGAGGGCCTGAACACTGAAGCTTTCTTT
few	TRBV14	.	TRBJ1-1	CASSQTTETEAFF	TGTGCCAGCAGCCAAACGACAGAGACTGAAGCTTTCTTT
.	TRBV15	.	TRBJ2-5	CATSRAGVETQYF	TGTGCCACCAGCAGAGCCGGCGTGGAGACCCAGTACTTC
.	TRBV7-2	TRBD2	TRBJ2-2	CASSPAGGVGGELFF	TGTGCCAGCAGTCCCGCGGGGGGCGTTGGCGGGGAGCTGTTTTTT
.	TRBV30	.	TRBJ1-6	CAWTGQSYNSPLHF	TGTGCCTGGACTGGCCAGTCTTATAATTCACCCCTCCACTTT
few	TRBV30	.	TRBJ2-3	CAWRKPSNSDTQYF	TGTGCCTGGAGGAAACCCTCCAATTCTGATACGCAGTATTTT
.	TRBV4-3	.	TRBJ2-7	CASSQERDRSYEQYF	TGCGCCAGCAGCCAGGAGCGGGACAGATCCTACGAGCAGTACTTC
.	TRBV19	TRBD1	TRBJ2-3	CASTDAGQGGDTQYF	TGTGCCAGTACCGACGCGGGACAGGGCGGTGATACGCAGTATTTT
.	TRBV11-2	.	TRBJ1-6	CASSLHSRGDRALHF	TGTGCCAGCAGCTTACATTCGAGGGGCGATAGGGCCCTCCACTTT